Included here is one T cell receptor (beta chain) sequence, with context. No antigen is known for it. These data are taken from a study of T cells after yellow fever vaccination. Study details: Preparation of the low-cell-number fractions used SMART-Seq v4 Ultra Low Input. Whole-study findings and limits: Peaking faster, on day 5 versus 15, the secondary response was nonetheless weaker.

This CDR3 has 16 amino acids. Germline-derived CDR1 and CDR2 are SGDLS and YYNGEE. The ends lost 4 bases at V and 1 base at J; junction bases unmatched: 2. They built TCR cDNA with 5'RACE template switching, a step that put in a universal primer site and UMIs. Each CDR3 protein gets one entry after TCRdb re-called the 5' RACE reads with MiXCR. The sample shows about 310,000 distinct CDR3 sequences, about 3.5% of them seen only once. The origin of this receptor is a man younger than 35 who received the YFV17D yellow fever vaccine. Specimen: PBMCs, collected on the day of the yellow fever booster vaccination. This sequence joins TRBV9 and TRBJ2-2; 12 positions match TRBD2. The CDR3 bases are TGTGCCAGCAGCATGACTAGCGGGGGGAACACCGGGGAGCTGTTTTTT. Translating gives CASSMTSGGNTGELFF.